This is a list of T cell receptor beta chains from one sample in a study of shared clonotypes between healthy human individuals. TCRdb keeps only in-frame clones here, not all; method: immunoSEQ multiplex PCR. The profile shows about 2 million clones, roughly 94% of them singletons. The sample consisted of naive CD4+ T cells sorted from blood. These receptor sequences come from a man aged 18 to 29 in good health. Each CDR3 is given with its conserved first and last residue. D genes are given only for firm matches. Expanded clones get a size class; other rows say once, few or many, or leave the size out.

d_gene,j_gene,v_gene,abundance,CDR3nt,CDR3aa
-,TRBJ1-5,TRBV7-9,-,TGTGCCAGCAGCTTATTGCCCGATCAGCCCCAGCATTTT,CASSLLPDQPQHF
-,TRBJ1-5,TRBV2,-,TGTGCCAGCAGGGAGGACACGACAATAGGGCCCCAGCATTTT,CASREDTTIGPQHF
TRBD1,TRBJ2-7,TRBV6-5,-,TGTGCCAGCAGTTACCGGACAGGGATTCCTGTCTACGAGCAGTACTTC,CASSYRTGIPVYEQYF
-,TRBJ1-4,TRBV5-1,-,TGCGCCAGCAGCTTGGGAGGAGGACCTAATGAAAAACTGTTTTTT,CASSLGGGPNEKLFF
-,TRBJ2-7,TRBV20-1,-,TGCAGTGCTCCAGTAGGGGGACTGCTACACTTC,CSAPVGGLLHF
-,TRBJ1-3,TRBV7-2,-,TGTGCCAGCAGCCCCAGACCCGGGACTGGAAACACCATATATTTT,CASSPRPGTGNTIYF
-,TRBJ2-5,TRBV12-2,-,TGTGCAAGTCGCTTAATCGGACCGGGGGATCGACACCAAGAGACCCAGTACTTC,CASRLIGPGDRHQETQYF
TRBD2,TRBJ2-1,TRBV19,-,TGTGCCAGTAGTATAAAACTAGCGGGAGGTGGTCGACAGTTCTTC,CASSIKLAGGGRQFF
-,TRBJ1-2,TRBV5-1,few,TGCGCCAGCGCTCGAGAAGAGAATGGCTACACCTTC,CASAREENGYTF
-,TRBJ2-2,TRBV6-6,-,TGTGCCAGCAGTTACTCCGGGAACACCGGGGAGCTGTTTTTT,CASSYSGNTGELFF
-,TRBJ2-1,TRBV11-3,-,TGTGCCAGCAGCCTCGAGGTAGCGGCCGTCAATGAGCAGTTCTTC,CASSLEVAAVNEQFF
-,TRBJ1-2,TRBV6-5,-,TGTGCCAGCAGTTCCCAAGGGGAGGGTGGCAACTATGGCTACACCTTC,CASSSQGEGGNYGYTF
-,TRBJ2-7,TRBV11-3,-,TGTGCCAGCAGCCCAAGGGTCGCTTCTTACGAGCAGTACTTC,CASSPRVASYEQYF
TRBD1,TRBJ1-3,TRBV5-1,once,TGCGCCAGCAGCTCGGGACAGGGGAATGGAAACACCATATATTTT,CASSSGQGNGNTIYF
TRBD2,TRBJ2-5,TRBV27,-,TGTGCCAGCAGTTCGGGACTAGCGGGAGGAGAGACCCAGTACTTC,CASSSGLAGGETQYF
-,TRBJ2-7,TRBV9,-,TGTGCCAGCAGCGTAGCTGGGACGGGGAGCTCCTACGAGCAGTACTTC,CASSVAGTGSSYEQYF
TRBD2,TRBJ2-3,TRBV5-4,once,TGTGCCAGCAGCACCGGGACTAGCGGCGATATGCAGTATTTT,CASSTGTSGDMQYF
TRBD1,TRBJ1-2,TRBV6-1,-,TGTGCCAGCAGTCCGGTTGACAGGGGAAATGGCTACACCTTC,CASSPVDRGNGYTF
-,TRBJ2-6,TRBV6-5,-,TGTGCCAGCACCGAAGGGGTCTCTGGGGCCAACGTCCTGACTTTC,CASTEGVSGANVLTF
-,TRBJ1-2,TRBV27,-,TGTGCCAGCAGTTTAACTGGAACCTATGGCTACACCTTC,CASSLTGTYGYTF
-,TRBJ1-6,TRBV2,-,TGTGCCAGCAGGGAGGGAAGCTCCTATAATTCACCCCTCCACTTT,CASREGSSYNSPLHF
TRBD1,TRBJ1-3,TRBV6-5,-,TGTGCCAGCAGTTCAAACAGGGGGCTTGGAAACACCATATATTTT,CASSSNRGLGNTIYF
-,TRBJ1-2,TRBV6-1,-,TGTGCCAGCAGTGAAGCCACAGCCTACACCTTC,CASSEATAYTF
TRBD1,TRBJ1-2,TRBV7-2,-,TGTGCCAGCAGGCATACAGGGGGCGCAGAAGGCTACACCTTC,CASRHTGGAEGYTF
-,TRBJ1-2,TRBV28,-,TGTGCGGTAGGGGCTAACTATGGCTACACCTTC,CAVGANYGYTF
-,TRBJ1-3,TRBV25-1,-,TGTGCCAGCAGTGAGGACGGGCGGCCCTCTGGAAACACCATATATTTT,CASSEDGRPSGNTIYF